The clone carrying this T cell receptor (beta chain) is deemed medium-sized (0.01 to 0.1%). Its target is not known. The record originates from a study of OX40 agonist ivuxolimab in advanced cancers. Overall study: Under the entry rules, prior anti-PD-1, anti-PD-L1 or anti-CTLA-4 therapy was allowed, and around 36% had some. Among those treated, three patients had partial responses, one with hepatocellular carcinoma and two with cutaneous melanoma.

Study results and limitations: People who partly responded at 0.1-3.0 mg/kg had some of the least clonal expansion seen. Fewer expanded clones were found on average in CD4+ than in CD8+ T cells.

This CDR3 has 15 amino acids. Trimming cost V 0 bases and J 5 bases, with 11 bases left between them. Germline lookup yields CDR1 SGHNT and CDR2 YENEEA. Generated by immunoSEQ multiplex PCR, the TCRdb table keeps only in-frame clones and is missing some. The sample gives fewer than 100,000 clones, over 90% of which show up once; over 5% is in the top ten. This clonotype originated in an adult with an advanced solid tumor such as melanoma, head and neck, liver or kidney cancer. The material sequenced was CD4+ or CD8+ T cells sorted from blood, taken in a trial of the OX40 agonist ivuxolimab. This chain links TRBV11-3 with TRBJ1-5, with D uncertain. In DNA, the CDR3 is TGTGCCAGCAGCTTAGAACTAGGGAAGGATCAGCCCCAGCATTTT. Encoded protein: CASSLELGKDQPQHF. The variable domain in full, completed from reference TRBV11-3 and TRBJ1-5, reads EAGVVQSPRYKIIEKKQPVAFWCNPISGHNTLYWYLQNLGQGPELLIRYENEEAVDDSQLPKDRFSAERLKGVDSTLKIQPAELGDSAVYLCASSLELGKDQPQHFGDGTRLSIL.